The rows below give T cell receptor beta chains drawn from one sample of a study of CD8+ T cells in alopecia areata. Assay used: immunoSEQ multiplex PCR; TCRdb lists only in-frame clones, some missing. The sample records 100,000 to 140,000 clones, roughly 84% being singletons. Specimen: CD8+ T cells sorted from blood, collected at week 24, from a patient treated with tofacitinib. The origin of the receptors is a human donor with alopecia areata. Each CDR3 is given with its conserved first and last residue. A D gene is named only where the DNA matches it firmly. Rows may omit the clone size; those that give it use once, few, many or a size class.

V gene	J gene	clone size	D gene	CDR3 DNA	CDR3 protein
TRBV6-5	TRBJ2-3	.	.	TGTGCCAGCAGTTACTCGACGGAAGCTCGGCAGTATTTT	CASSYSTEARQYF
TRBV19	TRBJ2-5	once	.	TGTGCCAGTAGTATAGAGTGGAGTACCATGGAGACCCAGTACTTC	CASSIEWSTMETQYF
TRBV11-2	TRBJ2-1	.	.	TGTGCCAGCAGCCTCTTTCCGGGGGACAATGAGCAGTTCTTC	CASSLFPGDNEQFF
TRBV9	TRBJ1-2	few	.	TGTGCCAGCAGCGTAGGGGGTGGGGACTGGGGCTACACCTTC	CASSVGGGDWGYTF
TRBV2	TRBJ2-7	.	TRBD1	TGTGCCAGCACTATCCCGGGACAGGGGTTCGACGAGCAGTACTTC	CASTIPGQGFDEQYF
TRBV28	TRBJ2-7	.	TRBD2	TGTGCCAGCAGTTCCCCATCGCCTAAGCGGGGGGGCGCCTACGAGCAGTACTTC	CASSSPSPKRGGAYEQYF
TRBV4-1	TRBJ2-3	.	.	TGCGCCAGCAGCGCACAGGCCTTGGAAGATACGCAGTATTTT	CASSAQALEDTQYF
TRBV7-2	TRBJ2-3	few	.	TGTGCCAGCAGCTTTACAGGGGGGGGCACAGATACGCAGTATTTT	CASSFTGGGTDTQYF
TRBV29-1	TRBJ2-7	.	TRBD1	TGCAGCGTTGTCCCCTGGACAGGGGAAGACTACGAGCAGTACTTC	CSVVPWTGEDYEQYF
TRBV6-5	TRBJ2-1	once	TRBD2	TGTGCCAGCAGTTACCCCGGACTAGCGGGGAACAATGAGCAGTTCTTC	CASSYPGLAGNNEQFF
TRBV7-9	TRBJ2-1	.	TRBD2	TGTGCCAGCAGCCCGTGGGGGACTAGCCACTACAATGAGCAGTTCTTC	CASSPWGTSHYNEQFF
TRBV7-9	TRBJ2-7	.	TRBD2	TGTGCCAGCAGGCCCGGGACTAGCACAGGCGAGCAGTACTTC	CASRPGTSTGEQYF
TRBV25-1	TRBJ2-7	.	.	TGTGCCAGCAGTGAACGGGACACCGAGCAGTACTTC	CASSERDTEQYF
TRBV27	TRBJ1-2	.	TRBD1	TGTGCCAGCGCACCGGGACAGGGGTTGGACTATGGCTACACCTTC	CASAPGQGLDYGYTF
TRBV7-9	TRBJ2-5	.	TRBD1	TGTGCCAGCAGCCCAGGGGGCCAACACTGGGAGACCCAGTACTTC	CASSPGGQHWETQYF
TRBV29-1	TRBJ2-1	.	.	TGCAGCGTTGAAAGGGGGAGAGGCTCCTACAATGAGCAGTTCTTC	CSVERGRGSYNEQFF
TRBV10-3	TRBJ2-7	medium-sized	TRBD2	TGTGCCATCAGTGAATTTTCAGGGACTAGGGTACCCTACGAGCAGTACTTC	CAISEFSGTRVPYEQYF
TRBV4-1	TRBJ1-1	once	.	TGCGCCAGCAGCCACGGACAGCAGAACACTGAAGCTTTCTTT	CASSHGQQNTEAFF
TRBV7-8	TRBJ1-4	.	.	TGTGCCAGCAGCCACGGGAACAGGATAAATGAAAAACTGTTTTTT	CASSHGNRINEKLFF
TRBV7-8	TRBJ1-1	.	.	TGTGCCAGCAGCCCACGACAGGATGGGGCTGAAGCTTTCTTT	CASSPRQDGAEAFF
TRBV7-9	TRBJ2-5	.	TRBD2	TGTGCCAGCAGCTTAGCGTCGCGGGGGGACCAAGAGACCCAGTACTTC	CASSLASRGDQETQYF
TRBV4-3	TRBJ2-7	.	TRBD1	TGCGCCAGCAGCCCCTCCGGGACAGGGGGCTCCTACGAGCAGTACTTC	CASSPSGTGGSYEQYF
TRBV10-2	TRBJ2-7	.	.	TGCGCCAGCAGTACATCCTACGAGCAGTACTTC	CASSTSYEQYF
TRBV5-1	TRBJ2-3	.	TRBD2	TGCGCCAGCAGCTTGGAGGTTAGCGGGGGAACAGATACGCAGTATTTT	CASSLEVSGGTDTQYF
TRBV7-2	TRBJ2-2	.	.	TGTGCCAGCAGCTTAGCCTCTAGTGCCGGGGAGCTGTTTTTT	CASSLASSAGELFF
TRBV10-3	TRBJ2-1	.	.	TGTGCCATCAGTGACGTTGACAGCCCTTACAATGAGCAGTTCTTC	CAISDVDSPYNEQFF
TRBV4-2	TRBJ2-1	.	TRBD2	TGTGCCAGCAGCCAAGTCGAGCGGGGGGGCATGGGTGAGCAGTTCTTC	CASSQVERGGMGEQFF
TRBV4-1	TRBJ2-2	.	TRBD2	TGCGCCAGCAGCCAAGGGGTGGGGCTAGCGGGGACTCACGGGGAGCTGTTTTTT	CASSQGVGLAGTHGELFF
TRBV4-3	TRBJ2-1	once	.	TGCGCCAGCAGCCAAGATGTGGGGACTCACTACAATGAGCAGTTCTTC	CASSQDVGTHYNEQFF
TRBV10-3	TRBJ2-3	.	.	TGTGCCATCAGGGGCGGCGCCTCAGATACGCAGTATTTT	CAIRGGASDTQYF
TRBV7-9	TRBJ2-7	.	.	TGTGCCAGCAGCTTACCTCCAGGAGGAACCCTCGAGCAGTACTTC	CASSLPPGGTLEQYF
TRBV2	TRBJ2-5	.	.	TGTGCCAGCAGTGAAACGGGGGCAGCCTTAAGGGAGACCCAGTACTTC	CASSETGAALRETQYF
TRBV7-9	TRBJ2-2	.	.	TGTGCCAGCCGTCCGGGCGGCCTGGTGGGGCTGTTTTTT	CASRPGGLVGLFF
TRBV6-5	TRBJ2-5	.	TRBD2	TGTGCCAGCTCACAGAGCGGGGGCACGGGAGAGACCCAGTACTTC	CASSQSGGTGETQYF
TRBV4-3	TRBJ2-3	.	TRBD2	TGCGCCAGCAGCCAAGAAGGTGGACTAGCCCCGGCAGATACGCAGTATTTT	CASSQEGGLAPADTQYF